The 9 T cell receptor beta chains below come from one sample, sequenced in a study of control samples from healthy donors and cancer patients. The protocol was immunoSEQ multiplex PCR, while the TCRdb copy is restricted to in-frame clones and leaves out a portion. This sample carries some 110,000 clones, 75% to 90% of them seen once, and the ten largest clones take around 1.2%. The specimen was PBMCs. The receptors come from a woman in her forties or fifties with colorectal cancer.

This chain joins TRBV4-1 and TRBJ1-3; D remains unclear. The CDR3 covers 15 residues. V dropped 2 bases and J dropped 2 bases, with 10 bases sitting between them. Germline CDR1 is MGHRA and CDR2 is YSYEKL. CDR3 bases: TGCGCCAGCAGCCAACTTGGACTCCCTGGAAACACCATATATTTT. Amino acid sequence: CASSQLGLPGNTIYF.

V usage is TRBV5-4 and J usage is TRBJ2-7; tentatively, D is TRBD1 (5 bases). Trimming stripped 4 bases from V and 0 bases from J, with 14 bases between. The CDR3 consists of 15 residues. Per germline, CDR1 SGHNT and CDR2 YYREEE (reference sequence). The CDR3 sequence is CASSQPKDTSYEQYF. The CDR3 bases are TGTGCCAGCAGCCAACCCAAGGACACCTCCTACGAGCAGTACTTC. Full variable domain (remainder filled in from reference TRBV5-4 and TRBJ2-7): ETGVTQSPTHLIKTRGQQVTLRCSSQSGHNTVSWYQQALGQGPQFIFQYYREEENGRGNFPPRFSGLQFPNYSSELNVNALELDDSALYLCASSQPKDTSYEQYFGPGTRLTVT.

The DNA of the CDR3 is TGTGCCAGCAGCAGTGTCACAGGGGTGGATACGCAGTATTTT. Protein sequence: CASSSVTGVDTQYF. The chain joins TRBV6-5 to TRBJ2-3, with 7 bases aligning to TRBD1. The CDR3 is 14 amino acids. CDR1 MNHEY and CDR2 SVGAGI come from the germline V gene. The V and J ends lost 6 bases and 6 bases, in that order; junction bases with no gene match: 9.

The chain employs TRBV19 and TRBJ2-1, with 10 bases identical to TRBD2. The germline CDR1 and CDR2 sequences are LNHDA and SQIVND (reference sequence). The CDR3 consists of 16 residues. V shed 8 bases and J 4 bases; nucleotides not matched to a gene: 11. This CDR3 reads CASSSGALAGYNEQFF. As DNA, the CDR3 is TGTGCCAGTTCTTCAGGAGCACTAGCGGGGTACAATGAGCAGTTCTTC.

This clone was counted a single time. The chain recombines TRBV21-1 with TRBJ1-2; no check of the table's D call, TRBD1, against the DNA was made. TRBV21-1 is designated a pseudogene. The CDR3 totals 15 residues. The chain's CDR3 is CASRGQGTYRYGYTF. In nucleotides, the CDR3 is TGTGCCAGCAGGGGACAGGGGACCTATCGGTATGGCTACACCTTC.

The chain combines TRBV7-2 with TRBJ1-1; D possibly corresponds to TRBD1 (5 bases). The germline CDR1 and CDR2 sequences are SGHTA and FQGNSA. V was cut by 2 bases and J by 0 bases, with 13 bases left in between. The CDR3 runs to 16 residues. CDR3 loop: CASSLQPRQLNTEAFF. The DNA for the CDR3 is TGTGCCAGCAGCTTACAGCCACGACAGCTGAACACTGAAGCTTTCTTT.

CDR3: CASSFSGANVLTF. The CDR3 DNA sequence: TGTGCCAGCAGTTTTTCTGGGGCCAACGTCCTGACTTTC. The chain links TRBV12-3 or TRBV12-4 to TRBJ2-6, with no clear D. V was clipped by 3 bases and J by 1 base, with 1 base between them. The CDR3 loop spans 13 amino acids.

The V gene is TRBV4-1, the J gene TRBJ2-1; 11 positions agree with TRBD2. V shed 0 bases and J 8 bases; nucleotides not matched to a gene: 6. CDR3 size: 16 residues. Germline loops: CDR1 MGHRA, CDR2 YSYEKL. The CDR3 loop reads CASSQDLLAGVDEQFF. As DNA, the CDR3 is TGCGCCAGCAGCCAAGATCTACTAGCGGGAGTCGATGAGCAGTTCTTC.

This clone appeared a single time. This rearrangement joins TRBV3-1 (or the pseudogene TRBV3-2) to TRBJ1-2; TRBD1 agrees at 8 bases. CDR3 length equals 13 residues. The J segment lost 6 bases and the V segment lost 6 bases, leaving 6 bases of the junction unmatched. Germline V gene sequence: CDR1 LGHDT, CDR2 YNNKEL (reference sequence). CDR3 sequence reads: CASRSRGRDGYTF. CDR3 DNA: TGTGCCAGCAGGAGCAGGGGGCGCGATGGCTACACCTTC.